Following are 11 T cell receptor beta chains from one sample sequenced in a study of Ad26.COV2.S vaccination and SARS-CoV-2 variants. Sample treatment: roughly 18 received Ad26.COV2.S at low or high dose, single or two shots; a few received placebo; per-sample allocation not given. Samples were taken on day 63 after the first vaccine or placebo injection. Method: immunoSEQ multiplex PCR; TCRdb's copy keeps in-frame clones and lacks some. The sample has 440,000 or so clones; about 92% are singletons. Sequencing was performed on peripheral blood, taken in a trial of Ad26.COV2.S vaccine versus placebo. All receptors come from a person aged 18 to 65 who received the Ad26.COV2.S COVID-19 vaccine or a placebo.

The rearrangement uses TRBV30 and TRBJ1-2; D is unresolved. Per the germline V gene, CDR1 is GTSNPN and CDR2 is SVGIG (reference sequence). The V end lost 3 bases, the J end lost 8 bases, and 16 bases lay between the germline ends. This CDR3 spans 13 amino acids. The CDR3 sequence: CAWRKQALSGYTF. The CDR3 DNA is TGTGCCTGGAGAAAACAAGCTCTCAGCGGCTACACCTTC. The full variable domain, in which reference TRBV30 and TRBJ1-2 provide the parts outside the CDR3, is SQTIHQWPATLVQPVGSPLSLECTVEGTSNPNLYWYRQAAGRGLQLLFYSVGIGQISSEVPQNLSASRPQDRQFILSSKKLLLSDSGFYLCAWRKQALSGYTFGSGTRLTVV.

This sequence joins TRBV3-1 (or the pseudogene TRBV3-2) and TRBJ1-2; D not certain. The CDR3 is made up of 12 amino acids. The V and J ends lost 2 bases and 6 bases respectively, with 7 bases between them. Germline loops: CDR1 LGHDT, CDR2 YNNKEL (reference sequence). The CDR3 loop reads CASSQRTDGYTF. The CDR3 DNA reads TGTGCCAGCAGCCAACGCACGGATGGCTACACCTTC.

This clone was observed a single time. The rearrangement joins TRBV28 to TRBJ1-1; the D is unclear. CDR3 length equals 14 residues. Trimming cost V 2 bases and J 5 bases, with 12 bases left between them. Germline assignment: CDR1 MDHEN and CDR2 SYDVKM. This CDR3 reads CASSLGGSGTEAFF. DNA of the CDR3: TGTGCCAGCAGTTTAGGCGGGAGTGGAACTGAAGCTTTCTTT.

The chain recombines TRBV11-2 with TRBJ1-2, with D maybe TRBD1 (6 bases). Germline V gives CDR1 SGHAT, CDR2 FQNNGV. The CDR3 is 11 residues long. Trimming removed 5 bases at V and 5 bases at J, with 6 bases between. CDR3 loop: CASSQGYGYTF. The CDR3 bases are TGTGCCAGCAGCCAGGGGTATGGCTACACCTTC. The variable domain in full, completed from reference TRBV11-2 and TRBJ1-2, reads EAGVAQSPRYKIIEKRQSVAFWCNPISGHATLYWYQQILGQGPKLLIQFQNNGVVDDSQLPKDRFSAERLKGVDSTLKIQPAKLEDSAVYLCASSQGYGYTFGSGTRLTVV.

The rearrangement joins TRBV6-2 or TRBV6-3 to TRBJ2-7; D gene ambiguous. There are 11 residues in the CDR3. The V gene's germline CDR1 is MNHEY and CDR2 SVGEGT. V was cut by 5 bases and J by 4 bases, with 6 bases left in between. This CDR3 reads CASSRKYEQYF. In nucleotides, the CDR3 is TGTGCCAGCAGTAGGAAGTACGAGCAGTACTTC.

This clone was seen once. The chain has TRBV4-1 and TRBJ1-5; D is unresolved. Deletions cut 1 base from V and 0 bases from J, with 13 bases between. CDR3 size: 17 residues. Germline CDR1 is MGHRA and CDR2 is YSYEKL. This CDR3 is CASSQAPTIRSNQPQHF. Written as DNA, the CDR3 is TGCGCCAGCAGCCAAGCCCCAACGATTCGTAGCAATCAGCCCCAGCATTTT.

The gene calls are TRBV19 and TRBJ2-6, with 10 bases matching TRBD1. The germline CDR1 and CDR2 sequences are LNHDA and SQIVND (reference sequence). V lost 7 bases and J lost 4; bases outside the gene matches: 4. There are 15 residues in the CDR3. CDR3 sequence reads: CASTGTGAGANVLTF. In DNA, the CDR3 is TGTGCCAGTACCGGGACAGGGGCGGGGGCCAACGTCCTGACTTTC.

The chain links TRBV12-3 or TRBV12-4 to TRBJ2-5; TRBD2 aligns across 11 bases. Trimming at V came to 6 bases and at J to 5 bases, leaving 2 bases not matched to a gene. The CDR3 sequence is 13 residues long. CDR3 region: CASRPSGRETQYF. The CDR3 DNA follows: TGTGCCAGCAGACCTAGCGGGAGGGAGACCCAGTACTTC.

The chain couples TRBV14 to TRBJ1-3, with D maybe TRBD1 (5 bases). Germline CDR1 and CDR2: SGHDN and FVKESK. There are 16 residues in the CDR3. V was cut by 4 bases and J by 0 bases, with 13 bases left in between. The CDR3 region has the DNA TGTGCCAGCAGCCGCCCCGGGGCCTACTCTGGAAACACCATATATTTT. Translation gives CASSRPGAYSGNTIYF.

The genes are TRBV11-3 and TRBJ2-7, with unresolved D. Germline CDR1 and CDR2: SGHNT and YENEEA. The CDR3 has 13 amino acids. Trimming removed 5 bases from V and 3 bases from J, with 11 bases in between. CDR3 DNA sequence: TGTGCCAGCAGCCAAAGCCATCTCTACGAGCAGTACTTC. This gives the protein CASSQSHLYEQYF. Using reference TRBV11-3 and TRBJ2-7 for the parts outside the CDR3, the full variable domain is EAGVVQSPRYKIIEKKQPVAFWCNPISGHNTLYWYLQNLGQGPELLIRYENEEAVDDSQLPKDRFSAERLKGVDSTLKIQPAELGDSAVYLCASSQSHLYEQYFGPGTRLTVT.

The chain has TRBV5-5 and TRBJ1-5; D is ambiguous. V lost 0 bases and J 3 bases, leaving 10 bases between the germline ends. The CDR3 extends over 15 amino acids. CDR1 is SGHKS, CDR2 YYEKEE, per germline (reference sequence). DNA of the CDR3: TGTGCCAGCAGCTTGGCCGGAAAGGCCAATCAGCCCCAGCATTTT. Its translation: CASSLAGKANQPQHF.